This entry lists 26 T cell receptor beta chains sequenced from one sample in a study of control samples from healthy donors and cancer patients. The table came from immunoSEQ multiplex PCR; TCRdb's copy has only in-frame clones and leaves some out. The repertoire holds some 110,000 clones, with 80% to 90% as singletons. The specimen was blood. These receptors all stem from a woman in her fifties or sixties in good health.

Only a few counts were recorded for this clone. V is TRBV29-1 and J is TRBJ1-5; D gene uncertain. The germline gives CDR1 SQVTM, CDR2 ANQGSEA. This CDR3 has 12 amino acids. V was cut by 6 bases and J by 12 bases, with 18 bases left in between. This CDR3 is CSVQAGDTLQHF. The CDR3 DNA is TGCAGCGTCCAAGCAGGAGACACCCTCCAGCATTTT.

The J gene is TRBJ1-5, the V gene TRBV6-5, with D possibly matching TRBD1 (5 bases). The V gene lost 6 bases and the J gene lost 4 bases, with 16 bases spanning the gap. Germline loops: CDR1 MNHEY, CDR2 SVGAGI. CDR3 size: 15 residues. The CDR3 coding sequence is TGTGCCAGCAGGGTCCAGACGGGGACGAATCAGCCCCAGCATTTT. Amino acids: CASRVQTGTNQPQHF.

The chain joins TRBV18 to TRBJ1-4; D remains unclear. The germline V gene has CDR1 KGHSH and CDR2 LQKENI. The CDR3 runs 13 residues. V was pared by 2 bases and J by 6 bases, with 7 bases between. In DNA, the CDR3 is TGTGCCAGCTCACCAAGTGTGGATGAAAAACTGTTTTTT. It is translated as CASSPSVDEKLFF.

Worth noting for this clone: Distinct nucleotide sequences in the sample also encode this CDR3. The J gene is TRBJ2-7, the V gene TRBV27; D remains unclear. Per germline, CDR1 MNHEY and CDR2 SMNVEV (reference sequence). This CDR3 spans 14 amino acids. The germline V and J ends were trimmed by 9 bases and 2 bases, with 17 bases remaining between them. DNA for the CDR3: TGTGCCAGTACCCGGTGGGGTGGGACCTACGAGCAGTACTTC. Protein product: CASTRWGGTYEQYF.

The J gene is TRBJ1-6, the V gene TRBV28; TRBD1 aligns across 8 bases. From germline, CDR1 is MDHEN and CDR2 SYDVKM. Trimming at V came to 8 bases and at J to 2 bases, leaving 5 bases not matched to a gene. The CDR3 runs 15 residues. The CDR3 DNA follows: TGTGCCAGCCGGGACAGGCAAACCTATAATTCACCCCTCCACTTT. Translating it yields CASRDRQTYNSPLHF.

The chain combines TRBV27 with TRBJ1-2; a possible D gene is TRBD1 (6 bases). The CDR3 is made up of 14 amino acids. The germline gives CDR1 MNHEY, CDR2 SMNVEV (reference sequence). With 6 bases removed from V and 8 bases from J, the gap between germline ends came to 19 bases. CDR3 coding DNA: TGTGCCAGCAGCTTGGACAGAACGGGATCCGGCTACACCTTC. This encodes CASSLDRTGSGYTF.

The V and J genes are TRBV18 and TRBJ2-3; D is possibly TRBD2 (6 bases). This CDR3 has 16 residues. Germline V gene sequence: CDR1 KGHSH, CDR2 LQKENI. Deletions cut 2 bases from V and 6 bases from J, with 18 bases between. CDR3 nucleotide sequence: TGTGCCAGCTCACCAGAACCCGGGAGATTAAGGGATACGCAGTATTTT. This codes for CASSPEPGRLRDTQYF.

The chain has TRBV15 and TRBJ1-1; D remains unclear. Germline assignment: CDR1 LNHNV and CDR2 YYDKDF (reference sequence). V shed 0 bases and J shed 0 bases, with 17 bases lying between them. The CDR3 totals 18 residues. The CDR3 DNA follows: TGTGCCACCAGCAGAGATGTTTATTCGGGATCCATGAACACTGAAGCTTTCTTT. Its protein is CATSRDVYSGSMNTEAFF.

The CDR3 reads CASNQYRVENEKLFF. CDR3 nucleotides: TGTGCCAGCAACCAATACAGGGTTGAGAATGAAAAACTGTTTTTT. The chain links TRBV13 to TRBJ1-4; TRBD1 might be the D (6 bases). CDR3 length: 15 residues. Trimming pared 7 bases from V and 5 bases from J, leaving 17 bases between. In germline, CDR1 is PRHDT, CDR2 FYEKMQ (reference sequence).

The chain carries TRBV29-1 and TRBJ2-7, with D perhaps matching TRBD1 (6 bases). This CDR3 comprises 13 residues. Germline lookup yields CDR1 SQVTM and CDR2 ANQGSEA. Deletions cut 6 bases from V and 2 bases from J, with 14 bases between. CDR3 residues: CSVRQDRAYEQYF. In nucleotides, the CDR3 is TGCAGCGTCAGACAGGATAGGGCCTACGAGCAGTACTTC.

The CDR3 spells CASSFSGGAADTQYF. The DNA for the CDR3 is TGCGCCAGCAGCTTTAGCGGGGGGGCCGCAGATACGCAGTATTTT. The chain couples TRBV5-1 to TRBJ2-3; 11 bases line up with TRBD2. The junction had 3 bases not matched to a gene; V was cut back by 2 bases and J by 4 bases. Germline loops: CDR1 SGHRS, CDR2 YFSETQ. This CDR3 is built from 15 residues.

There are a few counts of this clone. The rearrangement uses TRBV14 and TRBJ1-2, with D unclear. This CDR3 has 14 residues. V shed 0 bases and J shed 7 bases, with 12 bases lying between them. CDR1 is SGHDN, CDR2 FVKESK, per germline. The CDR3 region has the DNA TGTGCCAGCAGCCAAGACTACAGTCGAAGTGGCTACACCTTC. It specifies CASSQDYSRSGYTF.

The chain uses TRBV24-1 and TRBJ1-5; D is undetermined. The CDR3 consists of 15 residues. V gave up 4 bases and J gave up 2 bases, with 11 bases separating them. Looked up from germline, CDR1 is KGHDR and CDR2 is SFDVKD. The chain's CDR3 is CATSESGRRNQPQHF. The DNA of the CDR3 is TGTGCCACCAGTGAATCCGGGAGGCGCAATCAGCCCCAGCATTTT.

CDR3 sequence reads: CASSLQGPNSPLHF. CDR3 DNA sequence: TGTGCCAGCAGTTTGCAGGGCCCAAATTCACCCCTCCACTTT. The chain has TRBV28 and TRBJ1-6; D may be TRBD1 (5 bases). Germline V gene lookup returns CDR1 MDHEN and CDR2 SYDVKM. The ends were cut back, 3 bases at V and 7 bases at J, with 10 bases in the middle. This CDR3 has 14 amino acids.

The chain has TRBV19 and TRBJ2-5; D unclear. Germline values: CDR1 LNHDA, CDR2 SQIVND (reference sequence). Trimming cost V 3 bases and J 2 bases, with 7 bases left between them. This CDR3 spans 13 amino acids. The CDR3 nucleotides read TGTGCCAGTAGTATCTTGGAGCAAGAGACCCAGTACTTC. This translates into CASSILEQETQYF.

The chain has TRBV19 and TRBJ1-3; D possibly corresponds to TRBD1 (6 bases). V was cut by 4 bases and J by 4 bases, with 8 bases left in between. The CDR3 contains 13 residues. Germline CDR1 and CDR2: LNHDA and SQIVND (reference sequence). In DNA, the CDR3 is TGTGCCAGTAGTAACAGGGCCGGAAACACCATATATTTT. This codes for CASSNRAGNTIYF.

V usage is TRBV12-3 or TRBV12-4 and J usage is TRBJ2-3; weak D call: TRBD2 (5 bases). The CDR3 has 13 amino acids. The V and J ends lost 5 bases and 5 bases respectively, with 11 bases between them. CDR3 amino acids: CASSRDAVDTQYF. In DNA form, the CDR3 reads TGTGCCAGCAGTCGGGATGCGGTAGATACGCAGTATTTT.

This rearrangement joins TRBV10-3 to TRBJ2-3; 14 nucleotides align to TRBD2. In germline, CDR1 is ENHRY, CDR2 SYGVKD. V shed 2 bases and J 3 bases; nucleotides not matched to a gene: 7. The CDR3 extends over 18 amino acids. CDR3 in amino acids: CAISEGGLAGDLTDTQYF. The DNA of the CDR3 is TGTGCCATCAGTGAGGGGGGACTAGCGGGAGATTTGACAGATACGCAGTATTTT.

This chain uses TRBV19 with TRBJ1-5, with D unresolved. The germline CDR1 and CDR2 sequences are LNHDA and SQIVND (reference sequence). With 4 bases removed from V and 5 bases from J, the gap between germline ends came to 6 bases. The CDR3 is made up of 12 amino acids. The CDR3 sequence: CASSSPHQPQHF. CDR3 DNA sequence: TGTGCCAGTAGTAGCCCACATCAGCCCCAGCATTTT.

The chain uses TRBV15 and TRBJ1-3; D not certain. The germline V and J ends were trimmed by 0 bases and 4 bases, with 7 bases remaining between them. This CDR3 has 14 residues. Germline V gene lookup returns CDR1 LNHNV and CDR2 YYDKDF (reference sequence). The CDR3 sequence: CATSRDLVGNTIYF. CDR3 coding DNA: TGTGCCACCAGCAGAGATTTGGTAGGAAACACCATATATTTT. Full variable domain (outside the CDR3, taken from reference TRBV15 and TRBJ1-3): DAMVIQNPRYQVTQFGKPVTLSCSQTLNHNVMYWYQQKSSQAPKLLFHYYDKDFNNEADTPDNFQSRRPNTSFCFLDIRSPGLGDTAMYLCATSRDLVGNTIYFGEGSWLTVV.

The genes are TRBV5-1 and TRBJ1-2; no reliable D call. The CDR3 runs to 13 residues. CDR1 is SGHRS, CDR2 YFSETQ, per germline. V lost 3 bases and J lost 3, with 9 bases in between. CDR3: CASSSTEHYGYTF. CDR3 coding DNA: TGCGCCAGCAGCTCAACAGAGCACTATGGCTACACCTTC. Looking up the rest from reference TRBV5-1 and TRBJ1-2 gives the full variable domain: KAGVTQTPRYLIKTRGQQVTLSCSPISGHRSVSWYQQTPGQGLQFLFEYFSETQRNKGNFPGRFSGRQFSNSRSEMNVSTLELGDSALYLCASSSTEHYGYTFGSGTRLTVV.

This clone was detected only once. The rearrangement links TRBV2 to TRBJ2-1, with 12 bases that match TRBD1. The germline gives CDR1 SNHLY, CDR2 FYNNEI. The CDR3 contains 17 residues. The V gene end was trimmed by 7 bases and the J gene end by 2 bases; junction bases not matched to a gene: 9. The CDR3 DNA sequence: TGTGCCAGCACCCGGGACAGGGGGCGGTCGACCTACAATGAGCAGTTCTTC. This translates into CASTRDRGRSTYNEQFF.

This clone was picked up a small number of times. The chain links TRBV29-1 to TRBJ2-1; D is unresolved. CDR1 and CDR2 (germline): SQVTM, ANQGSEA. The CDR3 runs 15 residues. V lost 0 bases to trimming and J lost 8 bases, with 17 bases between them. The CDR3 loop is CSVEDPRVRIDEQFF. For the CDR3, the DNA is TGCAGCGTTGAAGATCCTAGGGTTCGCATCGATGAGCAGTTCTTC.

This rearrangement joins TRBV7-2 to TRBJ2-3, with 9 bases fitting TRBD2. The V segment lost 5 bases and the J segment 1 base; nucleotides outside the gene matches: 10. The germline V gene encodes CDR1 SGHTA and CDR2 FQGNSA. This CDR3 contains 17 residues. The DNA of the CDR3 is TGTGCCAGCAGCGGGCGGGAGGGGCCCTCTGGCACAGATACGCAGTATTTT. Protein: CASSGREGPSGTDTQYF.

The sample holds one count of this clone. This chain joins TRBV7-2 and TRBJ2-5, with 10 positions matching TRBD2. Germline assignment: CDR1 SGHTA and CDR2 FQGNSA. The CDR3 runs 14 residues. V lost 4 bases to trimming and J lost 9 bases; unmatched junction nucleotides: 8. CDR3 nucleotides: TGTGCCAGCAGCTCCTCTAGCGGGAGTTATGCCCAGTACTTC. The encoded protein is CASSSSSGSYAQYF. Full variable domain (rest looked up from reference TRBV7-2 and TRBJ2-5): GAGVSQSPSNKVTEKGKDVELRCDPISGHTALYWYRQSLGQGLEFLIYFQGNSAPDKSGLPSDRFSAERTGGSVSTLTIQRTQQEDSAVYLCASSSSSGSYAQYFGPGTRLLVL.

The V call is TRBV4-3, the J call TRBJ2-7, with D perhaps assigned TRBD1 or TRBD2 (5 bases each). The CDR3 spans 15 residues. CDR1 LGHNA and CDR2 YSLEER come from the germline V gene. V lost 4 bases to trimming and J lost 6 bases, with 19 bases between them. For the CDR3, the DNA is TGCGCCAGCAGCCCAGCAGCCGGGACGTTGGGCGAGCAGTACTTC. Its protein is CASSPAAGTLGEQYF.